This TCR beta chain came from a study of human T cells and chemical hapten exposure. Time point noted: pre-sensitization, week 0. As for treatment: therapeutic diphenylcyclopropenone sensitization with weekly scalp DPC. CDR1 is DFQATT, CDR2 SNEGSKA, per germline (reference sequence). The CDR3 loop spans 13 amino acids. Between the trimmed V and J ends, which lost 3 bases and 8 bases, there was a span of 15 bases. A few counts support this clonotype. TCRdb used MiXCR to reprocess the RACE reads, holding one entry per CDR3 protein. The sample carries roughly 250,000 distinct CDR3 sequences, about 8.6% recorded once.

Sequences were derived from whole blood, sampled in connection with sensitization to the hapten diphenylcyclopropenone (DPC). This sequence originates from a woman aged 40 to 55 with alopecia areata. Some clones in this sample may be carry-over from other donors' samples. The rearrangement links TRBV20-1 to TRBJ2-3; D is perhaps TRBD2 (5 bases). In DNA, the CDR3 is TGCAGTGCTAGCGACGGGAACCAGTTTACGCAGTATTTT. It yields the protein CSASDGNQFTQYF.